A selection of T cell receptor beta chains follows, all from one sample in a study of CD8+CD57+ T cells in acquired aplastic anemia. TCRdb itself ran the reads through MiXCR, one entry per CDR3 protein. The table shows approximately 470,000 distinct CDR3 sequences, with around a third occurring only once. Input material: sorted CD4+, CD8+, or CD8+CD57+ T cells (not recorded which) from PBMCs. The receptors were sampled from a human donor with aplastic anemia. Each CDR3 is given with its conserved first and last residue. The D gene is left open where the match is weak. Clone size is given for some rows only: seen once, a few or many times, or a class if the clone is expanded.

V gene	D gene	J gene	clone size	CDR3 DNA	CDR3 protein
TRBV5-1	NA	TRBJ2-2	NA	TGCGCCAGCAGCGATGGGGCAGGACACACCGGGGAGCTGTTTTTT	CASSDGAGHTGELFF
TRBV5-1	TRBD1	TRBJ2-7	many	TGCGCCAGCAGCCCCGACGGACAGGCCTACGAGCAGTACTTC	CASSPDGQAYEQYF
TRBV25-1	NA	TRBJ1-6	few	TGTGCCAGCAGCCTGGGAGGTCCGGGTGAGAGATCACCCCTCCACTTT	CASSLGGPGERSPLHF
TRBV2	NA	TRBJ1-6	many	TGTGCCAGCAGTCGACGCAGGACCACAGGGTTTGATTCACCCCTCCACTTT	CASSRRRTTGFDSPLHF
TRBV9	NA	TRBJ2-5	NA	TGTGCCTGCAGCGATAGCAATCAGGAAGAGACCCAGTACTTC	CACSDSNQEETQYF
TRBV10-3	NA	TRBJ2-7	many	TGTGCCATCAGTGAGGGGGGGCCCGATTTAGAGCAGTACTTC	CAISEGGPDLEQYF
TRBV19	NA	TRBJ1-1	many	TGTGCCAGTAGGGTGAGGACGGGGAACACTGAAGCTTTCTTT	CASRVRTGNTEAFF
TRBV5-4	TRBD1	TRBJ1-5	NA	TGTGCCAGCAGCTTTAGGGGCAGGGGGCGGAATCAGCCCCAGCACTTT	CASSFRGRGRNQPQHF
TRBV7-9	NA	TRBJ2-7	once	TGTGCCAGCAGCTACCCGGGAGCGGAATACGAGCAGTACTTC	CASSYPGAEYEQYF
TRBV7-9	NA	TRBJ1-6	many	TGCGCCAGCAGCCCAACAGGGTCCAATTCACCCCTCCACTTT	CASSPTGSNSPLHF
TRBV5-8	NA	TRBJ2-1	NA	TGTGCCAGCAGCTTTGACCCACCCAGCAATGAGCAGTTCTTC	CASSFDPPSNEQFF
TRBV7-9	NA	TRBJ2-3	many	TGTGCCAGCACCCACAGCACAGATACGCAGTATTTT	CASTHSTDTQYF
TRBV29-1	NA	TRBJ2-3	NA	TGCAGCGTTGTGGTGTGGACAGGCACAGATACGCAGTATTTT	CSVVVWTGTDTQYF
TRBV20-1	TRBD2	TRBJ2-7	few	TGCAGTGCTAGAGATCGGGGTGCGGGACTAGCGGGGGGATCCTACGAGCAGTACTTC	CSARDRGAGLAGGSYEQYF
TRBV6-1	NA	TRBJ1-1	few	TGTGCCAGCAGGCAGGATCCGGGACCGCTGAACACTGAAGCTTTCTTT	CASRQDPGPLNTEAFF
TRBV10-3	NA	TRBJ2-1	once	TGTGCCATCAGTGAGTCCGGCGGAACCTACGAGCAGTTCTTC	CAISESGGTYEQFF
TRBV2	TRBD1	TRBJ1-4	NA	TGTGCCAGCAGTGATCCCACCCGGACAGGGTCAAATGAAAAACTGTTTTTT	CASSDPTRTGSNEKLFF
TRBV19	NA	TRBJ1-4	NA	TGTGCCAGTAAGGTCGAACTAGGAGATGAAAAACTGTTTTTT	CASKVELGDEKLFF
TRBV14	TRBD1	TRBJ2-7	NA	TGTGCCAGCAGTTTGGGACAGGGGGCCTTATACGAGCAGTACTTC	CASSLGQGALYEQYF
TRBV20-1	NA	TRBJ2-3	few	TGCAGTGCTAGCCCCCTCACAGATACGCAGTATTTT	CSASPLTDTQYF
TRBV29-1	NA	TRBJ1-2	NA	TGCAGCTCGCGACTGCAAAACTATGGCTACACCTTC	CSSRLQNYGYTF
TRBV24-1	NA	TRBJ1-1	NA	TGTGCCACCAGTGATTCCCCAGAACAGGGACGAGGGGAAGCTTTCTTT	CATSDSPEQGRGEAFF
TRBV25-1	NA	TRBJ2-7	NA	TGTGCCAGCAGTTTCAGGGTAAAAGCAACCTACGAGCAGTACTTC	CASSFRVKATYEQYF
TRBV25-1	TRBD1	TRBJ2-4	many	TGTGCCAGCAGTGATGGTGGACAGGGCCCTATAGCCAAAAACATTCAGTACTTC	CASSDGGQGPIAKNIQYF
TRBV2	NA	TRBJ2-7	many	TGTGCCAGCAGTGAACTATCACTAGCTCAAGGGGTATACGAGCAGTACTTC	CASSELSLAQGVYEQYF
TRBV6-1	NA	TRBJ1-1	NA	TGTGCCAGCAGCAGGACAGAATCTGAAGCTTTCTTT	CASSRTESEAFF
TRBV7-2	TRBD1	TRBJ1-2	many	TGTGCCAGCAGCTTCACCTCGACAGGGAATGGCTACACCTTC	CASSFTSTGNGYTF
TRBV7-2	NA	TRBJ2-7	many	TGTGCCAGCAGCTCCCGGGACGGTGCCTACGAGCAGTACTTC	CASSSRDGAYEQYF
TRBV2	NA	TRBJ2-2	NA	TGTGCCAGCAGTGAAGAGACGGGGGCGGGTGGGGAGCTGTTTTTT	CASSEETGAGGELFF
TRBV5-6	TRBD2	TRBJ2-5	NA	TGTGCCAGCAGCTTCAGAATAGCGGGGGGCCCAGAGACCCAGTACTTC	CASSFRIAGGPETQYF
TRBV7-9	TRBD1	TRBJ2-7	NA	TGTGCCTGGTTACAGGGGACCTACGAGCAGTACTTC	CAWLQGTYEQYF
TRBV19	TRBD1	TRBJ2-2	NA	TGTGCCAGTAGTACCACTCCCGGGACAGCGAACACCGGGGAGCTGTTTTTT	CASSTTPGTANTGELFF
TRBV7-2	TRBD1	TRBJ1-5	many	TGTGCCAGCAGCTTCATCGGGACAGATCAGCCCCAGCATTTT	CASSFIGTDQPQHF
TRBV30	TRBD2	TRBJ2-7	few	TGTGCCTGGAGTGGTGGCGGGAGGGGCTACGAGCAGTACTTC	CAWSGGGRGYEQYF
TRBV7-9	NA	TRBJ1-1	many	TGTGCCAGCAGCTTCCTCAGGGAAGAAGCTTTCTTT	CASSFLREEAFF
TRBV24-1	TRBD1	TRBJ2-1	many	TGTGCCACCAGTGACCCTCAGGACAGGGCGGGTGAGCAGTTCTTC	CATSDPQDRAGEQFF
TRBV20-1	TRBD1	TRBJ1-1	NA	TGCAGTGCTGGTAACCGGGACAGGGGATCTTTCTTT	CSAGNRDRGSFF
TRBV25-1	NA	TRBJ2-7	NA	TGTGCCAGCAGCTTAAACCCAGGCAGGGGCGTATACGAGCAGTACTTC	CASSLNPGRGVYEQYF
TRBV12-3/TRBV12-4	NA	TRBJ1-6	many	TGTGCCAGCAGAACCGGGAGTGAGTCACCCCTCCACTTT	CASRTGSESPLHF
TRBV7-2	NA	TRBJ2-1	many	TGCGCCAGCAGCCCCGGACCAGACAATGAGCAGTTCTTC	CASSPGPDNEQFF
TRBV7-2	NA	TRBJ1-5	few	TGTGCCAGCAGCTCCACCCTGGAGTATCAGCCCCAGCATTTT	CASSSTLEYQPQHF
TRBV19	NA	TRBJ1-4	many	TGTGCCAGTAGTATGGGCACAGGCGTGAATGAAAAACTGTTTTTT	CASSMGTGVNEKLFF
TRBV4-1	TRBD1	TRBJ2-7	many	TGCGCCAGCACCCCTCTCCCGGGACAGATCTACGAGCAGTACTTC	CASTPLPGQIYEQYF
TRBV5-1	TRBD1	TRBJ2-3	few	TGCGCCAGCAGCTTGGCGGGACAGGGGGTCACAGATACGCAGTATTTT	CASSLAGQGVTDTQYF
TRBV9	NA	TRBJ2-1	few	TGTGCCAGCAGCGTATCGGGGGCCTCCTACAATGAGCAGTTCTTC	CASSVSGASYNEQFF
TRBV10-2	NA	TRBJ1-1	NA	TGCGCCAGCAGTGAGTCGGGGGAGGGCACTGAAGCTTTCTTT	CASSESGEGTEAFF
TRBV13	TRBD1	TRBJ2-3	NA	TGTGCCAGCAGCTTAGGCGACAGGGCAGATACGCAGTATTTT	CASSLGDRADTQYF
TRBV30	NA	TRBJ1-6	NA	TGTGCCTGGAGTTACAAGGGCGCGAGTTCACCCCTCCACTTT	CAWSYKGASSPLHF
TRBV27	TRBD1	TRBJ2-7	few	TGTGCCAGCAGTCGCCTCAAAGAGGACAGGGGTTCGGGAGAGCAGTACTTC	CASSRLKEDRGSGEQYF
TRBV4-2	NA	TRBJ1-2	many	TGTGCCAGCAGCCAAGGGGGGGTTGGCTACACCTTC	CASSQGGVGYTF
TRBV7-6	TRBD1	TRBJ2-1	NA	TGTGCCAGCAGCCTCCAGTGGGACAGGGGGCCTTACAATGAGCAGTTCTTC	CASSLQWDRGPYNEQFF
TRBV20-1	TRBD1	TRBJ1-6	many	TGCAGTGCGCAGACAGGGATTATTTCACCCCTCCACTTT	CSAQTGIISPLHF
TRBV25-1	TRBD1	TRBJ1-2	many	TGTGCCAGCAGTGAAACAGGGGTTATGAGCTACACCTTC	CASSETGVMSYTF
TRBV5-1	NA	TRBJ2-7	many	TGCGCCAGCAGCTTGACAGGAACTTCCTACGAGCAGTACTTC	CASSLTGTSYEQYF
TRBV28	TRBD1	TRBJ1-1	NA	TGTGCCAGCAGGAGTAGGGGACAGGGATCCAACACTGAAGCTTTCTTT	CASRSRGQGSNTEAFF
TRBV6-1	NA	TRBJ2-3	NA	TGTGCCAGCAGTACCCCTGGGGGAAGTGATACGCAGTATTTT	CASSTPGGSDTQYF